This TCR beta chain emerged from a study of cytomegalovirus exposure and HLA in healthy donors. The study's findings and limits: Across donors, presence/absence analyses took sequencing depth to be roughly uniform. Available immune exposure information covered CMV serostatus only.

Worth noting for this clone: The antigen is not known.

PCR used 60 Vbeta primers and 13 Jbeta primers. Sequenced by immunoSEQ multiplex PCR; TCRdb stores in-frame clones only, minus some. The table has about 90,000 clones, more than 60% seen once. Sequencing used PBMCs. This receptor was obtained from a man aged 25-40 years in good health and CMV-seronegative.

The CDR3 DNA reads TGTGCCAGCAGGGGCGTAGGAATGAACACTGAAGCTTTCTTT. It specifies CASRGVGMNTEAFF. The chain links TRBV6-6 to TRBJ1-1; D unresolved. The CDR3 length is 14 residues. Germline CDR1 MNHNY, CDR2 SVGAGI (reference sequence). V shed 6 bases and J shed 0 bases, with 11 bases lying between them.